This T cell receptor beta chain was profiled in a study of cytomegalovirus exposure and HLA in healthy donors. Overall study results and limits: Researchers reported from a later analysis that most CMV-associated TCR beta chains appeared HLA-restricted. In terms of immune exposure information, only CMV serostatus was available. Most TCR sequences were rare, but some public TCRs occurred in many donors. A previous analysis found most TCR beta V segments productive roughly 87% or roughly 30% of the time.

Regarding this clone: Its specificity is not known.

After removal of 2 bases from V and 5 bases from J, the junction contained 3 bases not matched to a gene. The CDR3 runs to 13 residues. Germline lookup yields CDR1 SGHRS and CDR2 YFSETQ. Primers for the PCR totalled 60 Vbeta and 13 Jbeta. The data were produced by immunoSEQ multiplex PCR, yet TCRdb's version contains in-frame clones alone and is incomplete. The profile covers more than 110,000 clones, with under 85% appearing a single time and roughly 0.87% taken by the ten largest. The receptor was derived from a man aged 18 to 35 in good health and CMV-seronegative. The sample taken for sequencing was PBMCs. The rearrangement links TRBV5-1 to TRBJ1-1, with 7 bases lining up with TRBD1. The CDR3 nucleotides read TGCGCCAGCAGCTTTACAGGGGAAACTGAAGCTTTCTTT. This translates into CASSFTGETEAFF.